The 26 T cell receptor beta chains below all came from one sample that was sequenced in a study of blood T cells in healthy people across ages. It was with a sample-barcoded 5' primer and a J-beta primer mix that a second PCR of about 6 to 12 cycles was run. TCRdb ran MiXCR on the 5' RACE reads and lists one entry per CDR3 protein. The table lists roughly 2 million distinct CDR3 sequences, 40% to 55% of them singletons. The sequenced sample was blood. The receptors derive from a woman aged 40-49 years in good health.

V and J are TRBV5-1 and TRBJ1-6; the D is unclear. This CDR3 has 14 residues. V was shortened by 4 bases and J by 7 bases, with 12 bases between the two germline ends. Germline CDR1 and CDR2: SGHRS and YFSETQ. As DNA, the CDR3 is TGCGCCAGCAGCCCCCCGGGTGGCAATTCACCCCTCCACTTT. Translating it yields CASSPPGGNSPLHF.

This clonotype was recorded a few times. The chain carries TRBV7-3 and TRBJ2-5; D is uncertain. This CDR3 contains 14 residues. The V end was cut by 5 bases, the J end by 5 bases, with 15 bases between. Germline CDR1 SGHTA, CDR2 FQGTGA. CDR3 sequence (DNA): TGTGCCAGCAGCCCGACTCTGGGGTTTGAGACCCAGTACTTC. This sequence encodes CASSPTLGFETQYF.

The rearrangement joins TRBV27 to TRBJ1-2, with D unresolved. Trimming shortened V by 1 base and J by 6 bases, and 18 bases separated the two germline ends. CDR1 MNHEY and CDR2 SMNVEV come from the germline V gene (reference sequence). The CDR3 loop spans 16 amino acids. CDR3 sequence (DNA): TGTGCCAGCAGTTTATTTCGTGGGGTCCCTTCGGATGGCTACACCTTC. This translates into CASSLFRGVPSDGYTF.

The chain links TRBV11-2 to TRBJ1-2; 7 nucleotides agree with TRBD1. The germline CDR1 and CDR2 sequences are SGHAT and FQNNGV. Trimming cost V 3 bases and J 4 bases; bases outside gene matches: 8. The CDR3 has 15 residues. CDR3 sequence reads: CASSFRQGNFYGYTF. The CDR3 DNA sequence: TGTGCCAGCAGCTTTAGACAGGGAAATTTCTATGGCTACACCTTC.

The sample holds a few counts of this clonotype. The chain is built from TRBV9 and TRBJ2-1; D tentatively fits TRBD1 or TRBD2 (5 bases each). Trimming took off 3 bases at V and 2 bases at J, with 12 bases between the two ends. This CDR3 is 15 amino acids long. CDR1 and CDR2 (germline): SGDLS, YYNGEE. The CDR3 protein is CASSAVMGPYNEQFF. In nucleotides, the CDR3 is TGTGCCAGCAGCGCGGTAATGGGACCCTACAATGAGCAGTTCTTC.

This clonotype occurred many times. The chain employs TRBV6-5 and TRBJ2-7, with D unresolved. Trimming cost V 2 bases and J 6 bases, with 11 bases left between them. CDR3 length: 13 amino acids. The germline gives CDR1 MNHEY, CDR2 SVGAGI. The CDR3 DNA reads as TGTGCCAGCAGTTACGGAGACATCGGCGAGCAGTACTTC. As protein: CASSYGDIGEQYF.

The chain couples TRBV6-6 to TRBJ2-5, with 7 bases that match TRBD2. The DNA end is more similar to TRBJ2-1, so the J call may be wrong. This CDR3 has 15 residues. CDR1 is MNHNY and CDR2 is SVGAGI in the germline V gene (reference sequence). For the CDR3, the DNA is TGTGCCAGCAGTGCAACGGGACTACACCAAGAGACCCAGTTCTTC. This sequence encodes CASSATGLHQETQFF.

A note on this clonotype: The junction and the germline gene differ at one end; a read error may be behind it. This chain joins TRBV4-3 and TRBJ2-6; TRBD2 agrees at 8 bases. The CDR3 totals 16 residues. From germline, CDR1 is LGHNA and CDR2 YSLEER. CDR3 nucleotide sequence: TGCGCCAGCAGCCAAGAACGGGGGGGGCCTATCAACATCCTGACTTTC. This gives the protein CASSQERGGPINILTF.

This rearrangement joins TRBV27 to TRBJ2-5, with D possibly being TRBD1 or TRBD2 (5 bases each). The CDR3 contains 16 residues. Trimming left V 5 bases short and J 9 bases short, with 25 bases between. Germline CDR1 reads MNHEY; CDR2 reads SMNVEV (reference sequence). In nucleotides, the CDR3 is TGTGCCAGCAGTCAAGCCGGGACGCCCTCCAATAGGGCCCAGTACTTC. Translated: CASSQAGTPSNRAQYF.

This chain joins TRBV20-1 and TRBJ2-3; D is unclear. Trimming took off 8 bases at V and 2 bases at J, with 11 bases between the two ends. The CDR3 has 12 amino acids. Germline values: CDR1 DFQATT, CDR2 SNEGSKA (reference sequence). The chain's CDR3 is CSRRDPTDTQYF. As DNA, the CDR3 is TGCAGTAGAAGGGATCCCACAGATACGCAGTATTTT.

The chain joins TRBV5-1 to TRBJ1-2, with 10 bases aligning to TRBD1. Germline V gene lookup returns CDR1 SGHRS and CDR2 YFSETQ. V gave up 4 bases and J gave up 3 bases; unmatched junction bases: 6. The CDR3 totals 15 residues. DNA of the CDR3: TGCGCCAGCAGCGAAGACAGGGGGCATCACTATGGCTACACCTTC. Encoded protein: CASSEDRGHHYGYTF.

This chain connects TRBV6-5 to TRBJ2-3; TRBD1 is a possible D gene (7 bases). The CDR3 loop spans 15 amino acids. V was pared by 5 bases and J by 3 bases, with 15 bases between. The germline gives CDR1 MNHEY, CDR2 SVGAGI. CDR3 sequence (DNA): TGTGCCAGCAGTCAGGGGGAGGATCGGACAGATACGCAGTATTTT. It yields the protein CASSQGEDRTDTQYF.

The rearrangement joins TRBV6-2 or TRBV6-3 to TRBJ2-5; 9 nucleotides line up with TRBD1. Germline V gene lookup returns CDR1 MNHEY and CDR2 SVGEGT. There are 15 residues in the CDR3. With V trimmed by 5 bases and J by 11 bases, 15 bases remained unmatched. The CDR3 DNA reads as TGTGCCAGCAGTCCCCCGGGACAGGGATCATTTGAGCAGTACTTC. The encoded protein is CASSPPGQGSFEQYF.

The CDR3 loop reads CASSYSRIGVSNEKLFF. CDR3 in DNA: TGTGCCAGCAGTTACTCGAGGATTGGGGTCTCTAATGAAAAACTGTTTTTT. The chain uses TRBV6-2 or TRBV6-3 and TRBJ1-4; D is ambiguous. This CDR3 region has 17 residues. Trimming stripped 0 bases from V and 3 bases from J, with 14 bases between. The germline gives CDR1 MNHEY, CDR2 SVGEGT.

The V and J genes are TRBV27 and TRBJ1-5, with 7 bases matching TRBD1. Germline trimming cut 5 bases from V and 0 bases from J; bases unmatched to any gene: 7. This CDR3 contains 16 residues. Per the germline V gene, CDR1 is MNHEY and CDR2 is SMNVEV (reference sequence). This CDR3 is CASSMGTAYSNQPQHF. In nucleotides, the CDR3 is TGTGCCAGCAGTATGGGGACAGCTTATAGCAATCAGCCCCAGCATTTT.

The V call is TRBV24-1, the J call TRBJ2-3; D is ambiguous. The germline gives CDR1 KGHDR, CDR2 SFDVKD. The germline V and J ends were trimmed by 9 bases and 0 bases, with 12 bases remaining between them. This CDR3 is 14 amino acids long. The CDR3 bases are TGTGCCACCCGCCAGCGAGGAAGCACAGATACGCAGTATTTT. Protein product: CATRQRGSTDTQYF.

The chain recombines TRBV24-1 with TRBJ1-2; D ambiguous. Trimming took off 1 base at V and 1 base at J, with 6 bases between the two ends. Germline V gene data show CDR1 as KGHDR and CDR2 as SFDVKD. CDR3 length: 14 residues. The CDR3 bases are TGTGCCACCAGTGATTTAACGTTTAACTATGGCTACACCTTC. This gives the protein CATSDLTFNYGYTF.

The gene calls are TRBV6-2 or TRBV6-3 and TRBJ2-7; TRBD1 agrees at 8 bases. CDR1 is MNHEY and CDR2 is SVGEGT in the germline V gene. V lost 5 bases and J lost 2; bases outside the gene matches: 8. The CDR3 has 15 residues. The CDR3 region has the DNA TGTGCCAGCAGTACGCGGACAGGGAGCCCCTACGAGCAGTACTTC. Amino acids: CASSTRTGSPYEQYF.

This clonotype was counted only a few times. The rearrangement joins TRBV7-2 to TRBJ1-2; possibly TRBD1 for D (5 bases). V gave up 5 bases and J gave up 0 bases, with 13 bases separating them. The CDR3 totals 15 residues. CDR1 is SGHTA and CDR2 is FQGNSA in the germline V gene. The CDR3 sequence is CASSPRQSANYGYTF. In nucleotides, the CDR3 is TGTGCCAGCAGCCCCCGACAGAGCGCTAACTATGGCTACACCTTC.

This clonotype was counted between two and nine times. The chain employs TRBV29-1 and TRBJ2-7; 8 bases fit TRBD2. V lost 3 bases and J lost 7; bases outside the gene matches: 5. CDR1 SQVTM and CDR2 ANQGSEA come from the germline V gene. The CDR3 runs 12 residues. The CDR3 DNA reads TGCAGCGTTGAGGGGACTAGGGGGGAGCAGTACTTC. Translated, it gives CSVEGTRGEQYF.

The chain joins TRBV6-4 to TRBJ2-7; 9 positions agree with TRBD2. The CDR3 is 16 amino acids. Losses at the gene ends were 6 bases for V and 7 bases for J; bases not matched to a gene: 16. CDR1 is MRHNA and CDR2 is SNTAGT in the germline V gene. The CDR3 spells CASSPSGVSSYNEQYF. For the CDR3, the DNA is TGTGCCAGCAGCCCTAGCGGGGTGAGCTCCTACAATGAGCAGTACTTC.

V usage is TRBV6-1 and J usage is TRBJ1-5, with TRBD1 as a possible D gene (5 bases). CDR3 length: 16 amino acids. V lost 0 bases, J lost 4 bases, and 13 bases lay in between. Germline CDR1 is MNHNS and CDR2 is SASEGT. CDR3 bases: TGTGCCAGCAGTGAAGCGCGTGGGGCCTCTAATCAGCCCCAGCATTTT. It specifies CASSEARGASNQPQHF.

This clonotype appeared a few times. The genes are TRBV6-5 and TRBJ2-7, with D tentatively TRBD1 or TRBD2 (5 bases each). Gene TRBJ2-5 matches the end of the DNA better, so the J call may be wrong. Germline V gene lookup returns CDR1 MNHEY and CDR2 SVGAGI. The CDR3 consists of 15 residues. The CDR3 DNA follows: TGTGCCAGCAGTGACCCGGGGCTGAGCCTGGAGACCCAGTACTTC. It codes for CASSDPGLSLETQYF.

In nucleotides, the CDR3 is TGTGCCAGCAGGTCTGGGGGACAGGGAATGGAGACCCAGTACTTC. Translating gives CASRSGGQGMETQYF. The rearrangement uses TRBV28 and TRBJ2-5, with TRBD1 identical over 9 bases. Germline trimming cut 6 bases from V and 5 bases from J; bases unmatched to any gene: 10. The CDR3 contains 15 residues. Per the germline V gene, CDR1 is MDHEN and CDR2 is SYDVKM.

For this clonotype: This may arise from a read error, as a much more abundant clone is one base away. J is TRBJ2-5 and V is TRBV10-3; D perhaps matches TRBD1 (6 bases). Germline V gene data show CDR1 as ENHRY and CDR2 as SYGVKD. Trimming cost V 6 bases and J 1 base, with 9 bases left between them. This CDR3 spans 13 amino acids. This chain's CDR3 is CAISRDTQETQYF. CDR3 nucleotide sequence: TGTGCCATCAGCCGGGACACCCAAGAGACCCAGTACTTC.

The gene calls are TRBV11-1 and TRBJ1-2, with D perhaps matching TRBD1 (5 bases). With 5 bases removed from V and 2 bases from J, the gap between germline ends came to 15 bases. Germline CDR1 SGHAT, CDR2 FQDESV (reference sequence). This CDR3 contains 15 residues. The CDR3, as DNA: TGTGCCAGCAGCCCCCGGGACGGATTGAACTATGGCTACACCTTC. Translation: CASSPRDGLNYGYTF.